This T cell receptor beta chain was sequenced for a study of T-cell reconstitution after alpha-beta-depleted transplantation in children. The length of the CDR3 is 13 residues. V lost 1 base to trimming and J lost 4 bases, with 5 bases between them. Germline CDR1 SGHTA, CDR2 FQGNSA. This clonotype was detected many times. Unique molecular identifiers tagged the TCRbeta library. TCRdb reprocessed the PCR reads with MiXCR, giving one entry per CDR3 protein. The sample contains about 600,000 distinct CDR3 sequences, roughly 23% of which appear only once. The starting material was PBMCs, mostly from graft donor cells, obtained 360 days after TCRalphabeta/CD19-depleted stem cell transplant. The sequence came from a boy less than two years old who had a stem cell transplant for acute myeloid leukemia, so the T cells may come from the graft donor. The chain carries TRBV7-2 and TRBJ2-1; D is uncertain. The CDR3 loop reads CASSLGIYNEQFF. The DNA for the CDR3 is TGTGCCAGCAGCTTAGGGATTTACAATGAGCAGTTCTTC.